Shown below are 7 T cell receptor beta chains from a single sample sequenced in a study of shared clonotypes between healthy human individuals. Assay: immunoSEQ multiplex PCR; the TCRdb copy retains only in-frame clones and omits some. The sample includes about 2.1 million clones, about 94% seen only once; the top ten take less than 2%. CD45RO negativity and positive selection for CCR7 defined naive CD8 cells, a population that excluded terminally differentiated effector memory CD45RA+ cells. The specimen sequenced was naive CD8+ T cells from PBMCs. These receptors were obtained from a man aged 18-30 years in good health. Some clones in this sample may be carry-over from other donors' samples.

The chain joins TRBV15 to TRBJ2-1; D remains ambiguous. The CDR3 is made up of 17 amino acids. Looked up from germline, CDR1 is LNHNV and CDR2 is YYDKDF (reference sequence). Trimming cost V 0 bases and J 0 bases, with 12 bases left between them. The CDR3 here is CATSRDQAISSYNEQFF. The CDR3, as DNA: TGTGCCACCAGCAGAGATCAAGCGATCAGCTCCTACAATGAGCAGTTCTTC.

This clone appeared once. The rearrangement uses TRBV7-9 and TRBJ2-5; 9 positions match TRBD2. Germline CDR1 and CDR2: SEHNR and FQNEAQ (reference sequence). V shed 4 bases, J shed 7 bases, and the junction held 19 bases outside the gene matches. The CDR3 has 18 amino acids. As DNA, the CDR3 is TGTGCCAGCAGCTACCTGACCCCGGGTAGCGGGGGCGTCGGGACCCAGTACTTC. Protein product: CASSYLTPGSGGVGTQYF. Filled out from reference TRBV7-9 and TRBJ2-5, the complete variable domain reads DTGVSQNPRHKITKRGQNVTFRCDPISEHNRLYWYRQTLGQGPEFLTYFQNEAQLEKSRLLSDRFSAERPKGSFSTLEIQRTEQGDSAMYLCASSYLTPGSGGVGTQYFGPGTRLLVL.

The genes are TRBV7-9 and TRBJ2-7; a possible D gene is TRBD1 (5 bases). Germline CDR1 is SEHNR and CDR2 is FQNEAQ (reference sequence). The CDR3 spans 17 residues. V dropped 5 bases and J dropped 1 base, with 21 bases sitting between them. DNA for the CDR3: TGTGCCAGCAGCGCAAAACGACAGACAGACCCGTCCTACGAGCAGTACTTC. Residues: CASSAKRQTDPSYEQYF.

As DNA, the CDR3 is TGCGCCAGCAGCGTGTCTAGCGGGTATTATGAGCAGTTCTTC. Its translation is CASSVSSGYYEQFF. The chain employs TRBV4-1 and TRBJ2-1, with 8 nucleotides matching TRBD2. Germline assignment: CDR1 MGHRA and CDR2 YSYEKL. Losses at the gene ends were 5 bases for V and 8 bases for J; bases not matched to a gene: 8. CDR3 length: 14 residues.

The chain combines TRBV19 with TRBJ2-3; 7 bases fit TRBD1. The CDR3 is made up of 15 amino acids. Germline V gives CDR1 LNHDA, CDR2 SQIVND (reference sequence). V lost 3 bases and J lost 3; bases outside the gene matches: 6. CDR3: CASSMYRGLTDTQYF. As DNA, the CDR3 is TGTGCCAGTAGTATGTACAGGGGATTGACAGATACGCAGTATTTT.

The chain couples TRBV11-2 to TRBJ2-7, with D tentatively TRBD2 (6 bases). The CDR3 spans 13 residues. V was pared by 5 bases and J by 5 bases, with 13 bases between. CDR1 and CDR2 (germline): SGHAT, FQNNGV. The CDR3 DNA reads TGTGCCAGCAGCGGGACGTGGGGGGACGAGCAGTACTTC. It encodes CASSGTWGDEQYF.

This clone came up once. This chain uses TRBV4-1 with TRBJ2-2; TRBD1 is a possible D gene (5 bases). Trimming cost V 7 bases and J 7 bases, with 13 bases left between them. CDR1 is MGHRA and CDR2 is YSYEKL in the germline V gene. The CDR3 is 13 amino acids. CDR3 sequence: CASTEDSGGELFF. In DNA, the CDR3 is TGCGCCAGCACCGAAGACAGTGGCGGGGAGCTGTTTTTT.